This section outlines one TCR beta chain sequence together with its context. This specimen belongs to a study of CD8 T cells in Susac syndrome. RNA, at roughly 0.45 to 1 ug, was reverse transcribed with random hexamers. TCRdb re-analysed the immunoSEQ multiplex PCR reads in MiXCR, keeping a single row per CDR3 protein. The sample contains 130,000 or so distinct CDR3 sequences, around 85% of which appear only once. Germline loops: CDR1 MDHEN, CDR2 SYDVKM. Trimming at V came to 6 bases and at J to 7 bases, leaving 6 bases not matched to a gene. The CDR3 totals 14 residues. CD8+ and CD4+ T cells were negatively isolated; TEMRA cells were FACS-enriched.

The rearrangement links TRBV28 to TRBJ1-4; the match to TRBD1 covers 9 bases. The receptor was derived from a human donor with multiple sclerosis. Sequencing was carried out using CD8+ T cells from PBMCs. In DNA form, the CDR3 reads TGTGCCAGCAGCCCAGGGACAGGGATTGAAAAACTGTTTTTT. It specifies CASSPGTGIEKLFF.